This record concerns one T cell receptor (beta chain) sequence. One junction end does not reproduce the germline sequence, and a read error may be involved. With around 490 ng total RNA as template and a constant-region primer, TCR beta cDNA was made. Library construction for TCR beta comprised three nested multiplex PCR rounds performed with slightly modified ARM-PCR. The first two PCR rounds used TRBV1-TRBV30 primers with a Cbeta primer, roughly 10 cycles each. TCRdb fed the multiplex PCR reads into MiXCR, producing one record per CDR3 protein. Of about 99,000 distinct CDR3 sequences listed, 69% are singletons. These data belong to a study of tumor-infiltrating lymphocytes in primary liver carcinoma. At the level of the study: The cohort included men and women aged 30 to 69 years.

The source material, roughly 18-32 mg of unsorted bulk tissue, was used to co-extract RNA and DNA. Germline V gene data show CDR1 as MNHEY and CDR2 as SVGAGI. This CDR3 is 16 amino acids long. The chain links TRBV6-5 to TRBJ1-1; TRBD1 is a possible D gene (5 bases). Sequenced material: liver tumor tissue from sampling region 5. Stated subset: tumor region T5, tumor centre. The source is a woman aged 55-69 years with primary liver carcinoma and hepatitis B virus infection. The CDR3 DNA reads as TGTGCCAGAAGTTGTGGAGGGGCCCAGGGTTGGACTGAAGCTTTCTTT. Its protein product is CARSCGGAQGWTEAFF.